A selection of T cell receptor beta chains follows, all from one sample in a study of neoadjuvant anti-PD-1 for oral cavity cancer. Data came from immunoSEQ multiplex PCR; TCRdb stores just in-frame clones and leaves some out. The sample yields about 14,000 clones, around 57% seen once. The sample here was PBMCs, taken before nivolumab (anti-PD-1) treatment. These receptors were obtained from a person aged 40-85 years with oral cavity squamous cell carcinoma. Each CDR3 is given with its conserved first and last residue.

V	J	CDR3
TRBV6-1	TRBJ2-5	CASSERIGTGGAEETQYF
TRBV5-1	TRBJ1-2	CASSWGGGEENYGYTF
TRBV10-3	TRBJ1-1	CAISESRQGSPGAFF
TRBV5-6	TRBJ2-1	CASSPARLAHNEQFF
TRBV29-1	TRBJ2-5	CSVVPYRQETQYF
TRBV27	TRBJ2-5	CASSRLAPYQETQYF
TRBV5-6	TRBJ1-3	CASSLGGGLSFGNTIYF
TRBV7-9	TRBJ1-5	CASSSVQGLYQPQHF
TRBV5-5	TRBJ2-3	CASSTGNRADTQYF
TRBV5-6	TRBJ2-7	CASTRSGPLYF
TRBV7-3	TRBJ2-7	CASSLNPSGHHSYEQYF
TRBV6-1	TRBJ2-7	CASSRQGYEQYF
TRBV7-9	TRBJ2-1	CASSAGSSYNEQFF
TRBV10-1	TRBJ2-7	CASSEIADYEQYF
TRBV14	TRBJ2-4	CASSPVQGVLGIQYF
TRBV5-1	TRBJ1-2	CASSLGLQNYGYTF
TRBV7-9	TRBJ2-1	CASSLNGGVSNEQFF
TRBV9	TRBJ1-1	CASSPRGSRTEAFF
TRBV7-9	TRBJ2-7	CASSLVEGNYEQYF
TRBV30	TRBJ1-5	CAWSANLGNQPQHF
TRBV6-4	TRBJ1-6	CASSVSPGTGDSPLHF
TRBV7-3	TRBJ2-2	CASRSGPNTGELFF
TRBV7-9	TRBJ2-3	CASSFSGTASTDTQYF
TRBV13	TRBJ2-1	CASSYRQAGLYNEQFF
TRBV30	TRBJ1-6	CAWTAGKENSPLHF
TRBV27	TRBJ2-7	CASSLTVSSYEQYF
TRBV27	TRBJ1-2	CASSSPGPVNLRYTF
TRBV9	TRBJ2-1	CASSATWNPGTGRFF
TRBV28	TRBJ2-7	CASSLSGREKYEQYF
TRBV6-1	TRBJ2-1	CASGSGGDNNEQFF
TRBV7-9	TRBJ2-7	CASSPVGALGQQYF
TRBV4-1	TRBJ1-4	CASSQDKGQGEEKLFF
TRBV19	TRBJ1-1	CASSMAGVNTEAFF
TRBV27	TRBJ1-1	CASRLSRDRGTEAFF
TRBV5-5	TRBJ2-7	CASSRQGSYEQYF
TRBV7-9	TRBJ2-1	CASSSPWTSHSYNEQFF
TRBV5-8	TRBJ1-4	CASSFPTTNEKLFF
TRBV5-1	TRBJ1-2	CASSERQVGYTF
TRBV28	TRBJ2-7	CASSFARTGSYEQYF
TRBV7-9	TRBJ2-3	CASSLQKRGRTDTQYF
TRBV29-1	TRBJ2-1	CSVPRGVGLAYDNEQFF
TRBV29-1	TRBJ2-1	CSVAPDRGDEQFF